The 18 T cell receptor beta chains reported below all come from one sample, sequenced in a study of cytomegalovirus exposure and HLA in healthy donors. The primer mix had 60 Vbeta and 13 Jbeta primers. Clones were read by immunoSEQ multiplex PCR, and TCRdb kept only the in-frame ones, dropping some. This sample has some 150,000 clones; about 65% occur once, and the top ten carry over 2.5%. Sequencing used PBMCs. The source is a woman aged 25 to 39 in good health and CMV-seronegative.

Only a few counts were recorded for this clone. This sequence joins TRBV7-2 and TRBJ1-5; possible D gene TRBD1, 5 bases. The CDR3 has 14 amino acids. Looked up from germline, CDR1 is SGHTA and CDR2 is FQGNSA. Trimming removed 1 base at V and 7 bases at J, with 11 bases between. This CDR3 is CASSLEGDFQPQHF. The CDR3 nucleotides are TGTGCCAGCAGCTTAGAAGGGGACTTCCAGCCCCAGCATTTT.

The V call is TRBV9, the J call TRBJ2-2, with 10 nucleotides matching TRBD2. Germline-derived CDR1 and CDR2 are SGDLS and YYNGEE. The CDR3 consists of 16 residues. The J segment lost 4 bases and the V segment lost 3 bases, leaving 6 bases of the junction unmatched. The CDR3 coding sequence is TGTGCCAGCAGCGCTGTAGCGGGAGGAGGCACCGGGGAGCTGTTTTTT. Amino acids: CASSAVAGGGTGELFF.

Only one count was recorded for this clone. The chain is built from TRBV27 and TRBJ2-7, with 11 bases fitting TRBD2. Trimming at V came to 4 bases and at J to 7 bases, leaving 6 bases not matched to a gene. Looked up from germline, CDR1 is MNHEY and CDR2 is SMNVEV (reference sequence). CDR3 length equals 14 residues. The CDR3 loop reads CASSSLAGDLEQYF. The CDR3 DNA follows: TGTGCCAGCAGTTCACTAGCGGGGGATTTGGAGCAGTACTTC.

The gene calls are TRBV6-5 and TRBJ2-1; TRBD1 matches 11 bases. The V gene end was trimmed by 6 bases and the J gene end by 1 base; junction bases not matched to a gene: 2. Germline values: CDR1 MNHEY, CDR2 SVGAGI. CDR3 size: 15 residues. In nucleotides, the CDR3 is TGTGCCAGCAGAGGGACAGGGGGTTCCTACAATGAGCAGTTCTTC. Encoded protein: CASRGTGGSYNEQFF.

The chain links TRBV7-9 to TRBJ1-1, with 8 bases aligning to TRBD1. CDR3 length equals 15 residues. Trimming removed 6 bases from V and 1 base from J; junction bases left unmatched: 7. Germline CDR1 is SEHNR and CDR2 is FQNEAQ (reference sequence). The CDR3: CASRFGQGTNTEAFF. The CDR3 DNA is TGTGCCAGCAGATTTGGACAGGGAACGAACACTGAAGCTTTCTTT.

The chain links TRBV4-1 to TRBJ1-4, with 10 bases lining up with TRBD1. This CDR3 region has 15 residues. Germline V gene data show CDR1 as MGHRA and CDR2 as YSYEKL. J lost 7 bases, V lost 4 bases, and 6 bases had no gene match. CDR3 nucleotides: TGCGCCAGCAGCCTCGTCGACAGGGGGCCTGAAAAACTGTTTTTT. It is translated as CASSLVDRGPEKLFF.

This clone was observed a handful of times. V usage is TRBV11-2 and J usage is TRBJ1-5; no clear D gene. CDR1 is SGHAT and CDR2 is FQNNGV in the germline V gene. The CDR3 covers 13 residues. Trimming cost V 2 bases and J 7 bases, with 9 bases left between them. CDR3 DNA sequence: TGTGCCAGCAGCTTATACCAGGCGCAGCCCCAGCATTTT. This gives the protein CASSLYQAQPQHF.

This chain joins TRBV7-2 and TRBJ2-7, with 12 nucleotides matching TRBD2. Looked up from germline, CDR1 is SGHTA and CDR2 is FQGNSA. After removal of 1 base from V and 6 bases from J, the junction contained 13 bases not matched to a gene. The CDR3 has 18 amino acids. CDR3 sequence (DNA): TGTGCCAGCAGCTTAGGACTAGCGGGAGAGCCTTTCCTCCGCGAGCAGTACTTC. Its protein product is CASSLGLAGEPFLREQYF.

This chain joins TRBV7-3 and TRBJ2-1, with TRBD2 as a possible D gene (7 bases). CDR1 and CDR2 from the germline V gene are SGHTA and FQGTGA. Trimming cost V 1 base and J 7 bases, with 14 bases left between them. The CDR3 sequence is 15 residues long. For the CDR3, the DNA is TGTGCCAGCAGCTTAAAGGGGGGAGGGCCGAATGAGCAGTTCTTC. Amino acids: CASSLKGGGPNEQFF.

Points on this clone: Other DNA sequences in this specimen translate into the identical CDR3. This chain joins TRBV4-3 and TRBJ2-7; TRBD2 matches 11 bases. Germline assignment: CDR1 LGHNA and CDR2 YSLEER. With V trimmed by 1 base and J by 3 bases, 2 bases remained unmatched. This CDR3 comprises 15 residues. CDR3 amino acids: CASSQGLAGGYEQYF. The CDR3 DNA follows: TGCGCCAGCAGCCAAGGCCTAGCGGGAGGCTACGAGCAGTACTTC.

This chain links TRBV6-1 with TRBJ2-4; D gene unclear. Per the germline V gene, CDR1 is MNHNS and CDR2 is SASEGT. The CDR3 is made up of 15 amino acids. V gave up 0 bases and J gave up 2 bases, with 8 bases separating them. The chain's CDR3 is CASSEAEYPKNIQYF. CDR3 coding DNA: TGTGCCAGCAGTGAAGCAGAGTATCCCAAAAACATTCAGTACTTC.

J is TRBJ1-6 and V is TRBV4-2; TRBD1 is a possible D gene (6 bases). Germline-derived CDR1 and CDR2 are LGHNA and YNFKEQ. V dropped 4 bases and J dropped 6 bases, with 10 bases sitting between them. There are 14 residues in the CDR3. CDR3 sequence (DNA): TGTGCCAGCAGCCGGGACATACCTAATTCACCCCTCCACTTT. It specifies CASSRDIPNSPLHF.

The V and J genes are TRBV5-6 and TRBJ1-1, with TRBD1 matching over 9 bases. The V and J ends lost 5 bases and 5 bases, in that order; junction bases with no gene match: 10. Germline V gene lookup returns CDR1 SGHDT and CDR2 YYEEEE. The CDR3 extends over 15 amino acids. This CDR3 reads CASRNLGQGHTEAFF. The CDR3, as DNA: TGTGCCAGCAGGAACCTAGGACAGGGGCATACTGAAGCTTTCTTT.

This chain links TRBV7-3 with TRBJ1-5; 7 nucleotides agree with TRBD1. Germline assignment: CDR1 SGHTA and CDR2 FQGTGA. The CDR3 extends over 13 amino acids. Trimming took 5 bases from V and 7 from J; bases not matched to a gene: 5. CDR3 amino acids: CASSPDRDQPQHF. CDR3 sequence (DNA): TGTGCCAGCAGCCCCGACAGGGACCAGCCCCAGCATTTT.

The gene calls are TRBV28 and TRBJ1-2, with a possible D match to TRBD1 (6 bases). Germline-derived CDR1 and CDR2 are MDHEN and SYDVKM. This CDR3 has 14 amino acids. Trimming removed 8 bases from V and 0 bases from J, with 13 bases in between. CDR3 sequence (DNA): TGTGCCAGCTCCCCGGGACAAGCTAACTATGGCTACACCTTC. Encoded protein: CASSPGQANYGYTF.

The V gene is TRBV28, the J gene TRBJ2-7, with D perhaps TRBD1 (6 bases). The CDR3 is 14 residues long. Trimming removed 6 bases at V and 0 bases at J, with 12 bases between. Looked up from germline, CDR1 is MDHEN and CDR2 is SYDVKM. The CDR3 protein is CASRRQAHSYEQYF. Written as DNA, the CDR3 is TGTGCCAGCAGAAGACAGGCCCACTCCTACGAGCAGTACTTC.

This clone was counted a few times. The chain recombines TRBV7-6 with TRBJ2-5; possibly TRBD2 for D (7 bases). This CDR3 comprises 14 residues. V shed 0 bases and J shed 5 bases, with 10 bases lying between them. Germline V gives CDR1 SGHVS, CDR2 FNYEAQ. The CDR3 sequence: CASSLAGGPETQYF. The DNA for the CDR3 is TGTGCCAGCAGCTTAGCGGGGGGGCCTGAGACCCAGTACTTC.

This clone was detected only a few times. Here the CDR3 reads CASSLGLPDTQYF. The CDR3 coding sequence is TGCGCCAGCAGCTTGGGACTCCCAGATACGCAGTATTTT. The chain employs TRBV5-1 and TRBJ2-3, with D uncertain. V dropped 0 bases and J dropped 4 bases, with 6 bases sitting between them. This CDR3 has 13 amino acids. Germline loops: CDR1 SGHRS, CDR2 YFSETQ.